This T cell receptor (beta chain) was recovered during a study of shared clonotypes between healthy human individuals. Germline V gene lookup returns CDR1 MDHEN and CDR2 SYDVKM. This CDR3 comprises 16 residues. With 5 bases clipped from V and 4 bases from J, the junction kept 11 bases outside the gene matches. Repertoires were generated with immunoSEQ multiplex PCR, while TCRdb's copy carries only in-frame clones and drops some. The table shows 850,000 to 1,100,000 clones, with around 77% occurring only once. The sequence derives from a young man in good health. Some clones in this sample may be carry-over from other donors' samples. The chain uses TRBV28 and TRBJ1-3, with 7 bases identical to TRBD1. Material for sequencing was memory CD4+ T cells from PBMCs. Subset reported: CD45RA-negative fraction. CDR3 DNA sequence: TGTGCCAGCAGTCCCCCCCCCGGACAGGCAGGAAACACCATATATTTT. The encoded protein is CASSPPPGQAGNTIYF.